This TCR beta chain stems from a study of T cells in Graves' hyperthyroidism and ophthalmopathy. Each diagnosis was grounded in clinical symptoms, serum thyroxine and TRAb, thyroid ultrasound, and orbital computed tomography. This clonotype turned up a few times. Authors of the study amplified TCR beta CDR3 regions from RNA transcripts. In the first-round RT-PCR of the TCR CDR3, the HTBI primer set was used. TCRdb redid the calling of the multiplex PCR reads with MiXCR, one entry per CDR3 protein. In the table there are about 300,000 distinct CDR3 sequences, about 19% of which are singletons. Sequencing was carried out using blood. The clonotype originates from a man between 50 and 59 years old with Graves' ophthalmopathy.

The CDR3 region is CASSPIAGGGMRETQYF. CDR3 nucleotide sequence: TGTGCCAGCAGCCCGATAGCGGGAGGAGGAATGCGAGAGACCCAGTACTTC. This chain uses TRBV7-9 with TRBJ2-5; 10 bases line up with TRBD2. CDR3 size: 17 residues. Germline V gene sequence: CDR1 SEHNR, CDR2 FQNEAQ (reference sequence). J lost 4 bases, V lost 5 bases, and 13 bases had no gene match. The whole variable domain, filled in from reference TRBV7-9 and TRBJ2-5, reads DTGVSQNPRHKITKRGQNVTFRCDPISEHNRLYWYRQTLGQGPEFLTYFQNEAQLEKSRLLSDRFSAERPKGSFSTLEIQRTEQGDSAMYLCASSPIAGGGMRETQYFGPGTRLLVL.